The T cell receptor beta chain described here comes from a study of CD8 T cells in Susac syndrome. About 0.45 to 1 ug RNA was reverse transcribed with random hexamers. TCRdb fed the immunoSEQ multiplex PCR reads into MiXCR, producing one record per CDR3 protein. The table includes 100,000 to 150,000 distinct CDR3 sequences, about 92% detected once. CDR1 is MNHEY, CDR2 SMNVEV, per germline (reference sequence). V shed 0 bases and J 5 bases; nucleotides not matched to a gene: 9. This CDR3 contains 18 residues. This clonotype appeared a single time. The sequence was obtained from a human donor with multiple sclerosis. The specimen was CD8+ T cells from PBMCs. The chain uses TRBV27 and TRBJ1-4; TRBD1 matches 10 bases. The CDR3 region has the DNA TGTGCCAGCAGTTTATCCCCGGGACAGGGGATGGCAAATGAAAAACTGTTTTTT. Its protein product is CASSLSPGQGMANEKLFF.